The clone carrying this T cell receptor beta chain was detected only a few times. Antigen: not known. Losses at the gene ends were 4 bases for V and 4 bases for J; bases not matched to a gene: 16. Germline CDR1 SGDLS, CDR2 YYNGEE. This CDR3 comprises 18 residues. A sample-barcoded 5' primer and a J-beta primer mix were used in a second PCR of roughly 7 to 12 cycles. Every molecule of cDNA carried a tag from a template-switch adaptor with 12 random nucleotides. TCRdb itself ran the 5' RACE reads through MiXCR, one entry per CDR3 protein. The repertoire has some 700,000 distinct CDR3 sequences, around a fifth of them found once; the top ten carry around 21%. This entry belongs to a study of blood T cells in healthy people across ages. Findings and limits, study-wide: Diversity of TCR beta per million T cells declined in a roughly linear way with age.

The clonotype was recovered from a man between 65 and 85 years old in good health. The chain couples TRBV9 to TRBJ1-3; 8 bases are shared with TRBD1. Sample: blood. The CDR3 DNA follows: TGTGCCAGCAGCCCGAACGGACAGGGCCCATCTCCAGGAAACACCATATATTTT. This codes for CASSPNGQGPSPGNTIYF.